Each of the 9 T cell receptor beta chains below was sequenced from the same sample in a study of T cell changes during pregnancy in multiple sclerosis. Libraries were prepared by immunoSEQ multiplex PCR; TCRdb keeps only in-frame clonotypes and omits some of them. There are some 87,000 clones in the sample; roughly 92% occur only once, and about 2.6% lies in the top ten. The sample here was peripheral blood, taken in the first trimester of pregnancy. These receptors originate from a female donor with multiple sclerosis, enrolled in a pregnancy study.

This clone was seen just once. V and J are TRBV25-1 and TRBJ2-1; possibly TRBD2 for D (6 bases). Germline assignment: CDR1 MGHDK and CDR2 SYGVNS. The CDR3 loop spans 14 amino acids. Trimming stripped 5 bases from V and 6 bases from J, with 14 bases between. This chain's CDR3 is CASSRLVAFNEQFF. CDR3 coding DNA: TGTGCCAGCAGTCGACTAGTGGCCTTCAATGAGCAGTTCTTC.

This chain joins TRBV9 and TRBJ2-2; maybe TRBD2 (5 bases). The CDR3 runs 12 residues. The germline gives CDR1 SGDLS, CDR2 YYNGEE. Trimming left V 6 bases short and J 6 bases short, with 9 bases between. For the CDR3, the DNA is TGTGCCAGCACGGGGTCGTCCGGGGAGCTGTTTTTT. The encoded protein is CASTGSSGELFF.

CDR3 residues: CASSPDAREVQYF. Here the CDR3 DNA reads TGCGCCAGCAGCCCCGATGCGCGGGAGGTACAGTACTTC. V is TRBV5-1 and J is TRBJ2-5; the match to TRBD2 covers 8 bases. Looked up from germline, CDR1 is SGHRS and CDR2 is YFSETQ. The CDR3 runs 13 residues. Germline trimming cut 4 bases from V and 11 bases from J; bases unmatched to any gene: 10.

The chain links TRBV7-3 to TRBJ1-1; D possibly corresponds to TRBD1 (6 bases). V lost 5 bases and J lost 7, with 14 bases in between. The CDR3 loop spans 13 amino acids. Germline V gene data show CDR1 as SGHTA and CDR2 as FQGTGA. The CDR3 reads CASSPIRGGEAFF. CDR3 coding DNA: TGTGCCAGCAGCCCCATCAGGGGTGGTGAAGCTTTCTTT.

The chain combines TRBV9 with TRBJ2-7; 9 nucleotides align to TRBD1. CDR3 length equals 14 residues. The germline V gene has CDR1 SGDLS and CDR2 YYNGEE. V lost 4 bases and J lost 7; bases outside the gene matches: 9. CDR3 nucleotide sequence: TGTGCCAGCAGCCCTTCGACAGGGGGTGGGGAGCAGTACTTC. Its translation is CASSPSTGGGEQYF.

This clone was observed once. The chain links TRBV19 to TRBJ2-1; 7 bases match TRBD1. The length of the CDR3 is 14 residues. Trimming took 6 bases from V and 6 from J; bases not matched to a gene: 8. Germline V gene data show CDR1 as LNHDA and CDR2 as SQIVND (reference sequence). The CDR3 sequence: CASSLDRRVNEQFF. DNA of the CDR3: TGTGCCAGTAGCCTGGACAGGCGAGTCAATGAGCAGTTCTTC.

Here the CDR3 DNA reads TGCAGCGTTGAAGACCCGACGGGAGGGCGACGCGAGCAGTACTTC. It yields the protein CSVEDPTGGRREQYF. V is TRBV29-1 and J is TRBJ2-7, with 8 nucleotides matching TRBD2. Germline V gene data show CDR1 as SQVTM and CDR2 as ANQGSEA. This CDR3 has 15 residues. The ends lost 0 bases at V and 6 bases at J; junction bases unmatched: 10.

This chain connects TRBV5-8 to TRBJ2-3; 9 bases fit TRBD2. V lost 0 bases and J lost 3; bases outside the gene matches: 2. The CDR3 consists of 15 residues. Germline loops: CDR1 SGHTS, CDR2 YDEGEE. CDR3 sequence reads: CASSLGGRETDTQYF. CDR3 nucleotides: TGTGCCAGCAGCTTGGGCGGGAGGGAGACAGATACGCAGTATTTT. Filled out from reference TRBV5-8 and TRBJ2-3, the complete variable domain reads EAGVTQSPTHLIKTRGQQATLRCSPISGHTSVYWYQQALGLGLQFLLWYDEGEERNRGNFPPRFSGRQFPNYSSELNVNALELEDSALYLCASSLGGRETDTQYFGPGTRLTVL.

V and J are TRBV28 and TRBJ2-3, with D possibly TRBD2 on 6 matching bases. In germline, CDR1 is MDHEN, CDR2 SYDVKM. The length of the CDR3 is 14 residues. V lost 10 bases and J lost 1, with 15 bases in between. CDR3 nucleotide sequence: TGTGCCACGTCGACCCCGGGGGGCACAGATACGCAGTATTTT. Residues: CATSTPGGTDTQYF.